This TCR beta chain was identified during a study of blood T cell repertoires in COVID-19. Study overall: T cells, B-cell-depleted T cells, or PBMCs provided the cDNA or gDNA that served as material.

With V trimmed by 0 bases and J by 7 bases, 2 bases remained unmatched. The CDR3 is 15 residues long. CDR1 and CDR2 from the germline V gene are SGHNT and YYREEE (reference sequence). TCRdb's table, derived via immunoSEQ multiplex PCR, lists solely in-frame clones and lacks some. In the table there are 70,000 to 75,000 clones, roughly 79% of which are singletons. This chain uses TRBV5-4 with TRBJ1-6, with 9 nucleotides matching TRBD1. Sequencing was performed on peripheral blood. This clonotype was sampled from a woman aged 70-85 years with acute or convalescent COVID-19. In DNA form, the CDR3 reads TGTGCCAGCAGCTTGGAGGGGACAGGGAATTCACCCCTCCACTTT. It is translated as CASSLEGTGNSPLHF. Based on the CDR3 plus reference TRBV5-4 and TRBJ1-6, the full variable domain is ETGVTQSPTHLIKTRGQQVTLRCSSQSGHNTVSWYQQALGQGPQFIFQYYREEENGRGNFPPRFSGLQFPNYSSELNVNALELDDSALYLCASSLEGTGNSPLHFGNGTRLTVT.